These 29 T cell receptor beta chains originate from one sample sequenced in a study of T cell changes during pregnancy in multiple sclerosis. Here immunoSEQ multiplex PCR was the method, and the copy in TCRdb shows in-frame clones only, minus some. The sample records some 22,000 clones, under 90% being singletons. The source material was CD8+ T cells from peripheral blood mononuclear cells, sampled before pregnancy. Every receptor here comes from a female donor with multiple sclerosis, enrolled in a pregnancy study.

As DNA, the CDR3 is TGTGCCAGCAGCTCTAAACCTTGGTTCCCTCCCCACGAGCAGTACTTC. This translates into CASSSKPWFPPHEQYF. The rearrangement links TRBV7-9 to TRBJ2-7, with D unresolved. The germline gives CDR1 SEHNR, CDR2 FQNEAQ (reference sequence). This CDR3 has 16 amino acids. Trimming removed 4 bases at V and 5 bases at J, with 21 bases between.

J is TRBJ2-7 and V is TRBV5-4, with 8 bases matching TRBD1. J lost 4 bases, V lost 0 bases, and 3 bases had no gene match. CDR1 is SGHNT, CDR2 YYREEE, per germline (reference sequence). This CDR3 is built from 14 residues. The DNA for the CDR3 is TGTGCCAGCAGCTTGGGTGACAGGGGTTACGAGCAGTACTTC. It encodes CASSLGDRGYEQYF.

The chain uses TRBV19 and TRBJ1-5; perhaps TRBD1 as D (5 bases). The CDR3 is made up of 15 amino acids. CDR1 and CDR2 (germline): LNHDA, SQIVND (reference sequence). V was cut by 7 bases and J by 6 bases, with 19 bases left in between. The DNA of the CDR3 is TGTGCCAGTAACTCGGGAGGCAGGGCCACTCAGCCCCAGCATTTT. As protein: CASNSGGRATQPQHF.

The J gene is TRBJ2-7, the V gene TRBV7-9; D not resolved. The CDR3 is 15 amino acids. Trimming shortened V by 4 bases and J by 7 bases, and 20 bases separated the two germline ends. Germline lookup yields CDR1 SEHNR and CDR2 FQNEAQ (reference sequence). CDR3 sequence (DNA): TGTGCCAGCAGCTCCCCGGCGGCAGCTCTGTTGGAGCAGTACTTC. Translating it yields CASSSPAAALLEQYF.

The gene calls are TRBV4-3 and TRBJ2-2; D is unresolved. CDR1 and CDR2 from the germline V gene are LGHNA and YSLEER. V dropped 1 base and J dropped 8 bases, with 5 bases sitting between them. There are 12 residues in the CDR3. Here the CDR3 DNA reads TGCGCCAGCAGCCAAGGCAGGGGGGAGCTGTTTTTT. This sequence encodes CASSQGRGELFF.

This sequence joins TRBV10-3 and TRBJ1-2; D remains unclear. Germline loops: CDR1 ENHRY, CDR2 SYGVKD. Between the trimmed V and J ends, which lost 3 bases and 2 bases, there was a span of 13 bases. The CDR3 runs 15 residues. CDR3: CAISDSTDGNYGYTF. The CDR3 DNA follows: TGTGCCATCAGTGATTCCACTGACGGGAACTATGGCTACACCTTC.

V gene TRBV4-1 combines with J gene TRBJ2-1; TRBD2 matches at 14 bases. The CDR3 spans 16 residues. In germline, CDR1 is MGHRA, CDR2 YSYEKL. With 2 bases clipped from V and 8 bases from J, the junction kept 5 bases outside the gene matches. The CDR3: CASSQSGTSGRDEQFF. CDR3 bases: TGCGCCAGCAGCCAATCGGGGACTAGCGGGAGAGATGAGCAGTTCTTC.

The V and J genes are TRBV4-1 and TRBJ2-3; 9 bases agree with TRBD2. J gave up 4 bases and V 1 base, and 9 bases lay outside the gene matches. Looked up from germline, CDR1 is MGHRA and CDR2 is YSYEKL. The CDR3 is 17 amino acids. Here the CDR3 reads CASSQAPGREGPDTQYF. The CDR3 bases are TGCGCCAGCAGCCAAGCACCCGGGCGGGAGGGCCCAGATACGCAGTATTTT.

This chain links TRBV4-1 with TRBJ2-7, with a tentative D call TRBD2 (5 bases). Germline CDR1 and CDR2: MGHRA and YSYEKL. V was cut by 3 bases and J by 4 bases, with 16 bases left in between. The CDR3 has 15 amino acids. The CDR3 DNA follows: TGCGCCAGCAGCCAGGGGAGACGGATTCCTTACGAGCAGTACTTC. Protein product: CASSQGRRIPYEQYF.

V gene TRBV30 combines with J gene TRBJ2-2; D may be TRBD2 (5 bases). Germline assignment: CDR1 GTSNPN and CDR2 SVGIG (reference sequence). V was shortened by 3 bases and J by 6 bases, with 14 bases between the two germline ends. This CDR3 contains 14 residues. This chain's CDR3 is CAWREVGIAGELFF. DNA for the CDR3: TGTGCCTGGAGGGAGGTGGGGATCGCCGGGGAGCTGTTTTTT.

The V and J genes are TRBV5-4 and TRBJ2-3; D is possibly TRBD2 (5 bases). Germline CDR1 and CDR2: SGHNT and YYREEE (reference sequence). The CDR3 is 16 amino acids. The V gene lost 2 bases and the J gene lost 0 bases, with 13 bases spanning the gap. The CDR3 loop reads CASSLLVEPSTDTQYF. The CDR3 nucleotides read TGTGCCAGCAGCTTACTAGTAGAGCCTAGCACAGATACGCAGTATTTT.

The chain links TRBV7-9 to TRBJ2-5; 12 bases line up with TRBD2. The CDR3 length is 18 residues. V dropped 1 base and J dropped 5; count of bases not matched to a gene: 11. From germline, CDR1 is SEHNR and CDR2 FQNEAQ (reference sequence). CDR3 coding DNA: TGTGCCAGCAGCTTAGAGCTAGCGGGAGGGCCCATAATTGAGACCCAGTACTTC. Translation: CASSLELAGGPIIETQYF.

By proportion, this clone is large. V is TRBV11-2 and J is TRBJ2-3; the match to TRBD1 covers 9 bases. Germline V lookup: CDR1 SGHAT, CDR2 FQNNGV. CDR3 size: 19 residues. Trimming at V came to 2 bases and at J to 2 bases, leaving 14 bases not matched to a gene. This CDR3 reads CASSLIGWGQGMVTDTQYF. CDR3 sequence (DNA): TGTGCCAGCAGCTTAATCGGCTGGGGACAGGGAATGGTCACAGATACGCAGTATTTT.

In its sample, this clone was seen a few times. V gene TRBV29-1 combines with J gene TRBJ2-7; 10 bases are a match to TRBD1. This CDR3 has 14 amino acids. V was clipped by 0 bases and J by 5 bases; unmatched bases: 4. The germline V gene has CDR1 SQVTM and CDR2 ANQGSEA. The CDR3 bases are TGCAGCGTTGAAGACGATGGGACAGGGGACGAGCAGTACTTC. Protein product: CSVEDDGTGDEQYF.

The chain carries TRBV27 and TRBJ2-1; 9 nucleotides agree with TRBD2. Germline values: CDR1 MNHEY, CDR2 SMNVEV (reference sequence). J lost 10 bases, V lost 5 bases, and 9 bases had no gene match. The CDR3 is made up of 14 amino acids. CDR3 sequence (DNA): TGTGCCAGCAGTATAGCGGGAGCCGCGCCGGAGCAGTTCTTC. This gives the protein CASSIAGAAPEQFF.

This chain joins TRBV28 and TRBJ1-1, with 7 bases fitting TRBD1. V shed 5 bases and J 4 bases; nucleotides not matched to a gene: 7. CDR1 is MDHEN, CDR2 SYDVKM, per germline. This CDR3 comprises 14 residues. The CDR3 DNA reads as TGTGCCAGCAGTGGGGATCCAGGGGGCACTGAAGCTTTCTTT. Translated, it gives CASSGDPGGTEAFF.

This clone has a single count. The chain links TRBV29-1 to TRBJ1-1; 11 bases are shared with TRBD1. Germline trimming cut 6 bases from V and 6 bases from J; bases unmatched to any gene: 6. Germline V gives CDR1 SQVTM, CDR2 ANQGSEA. The CDR3 is 13 amino acids. The CDR3 nucleotides are TGCAGCGTACCACCGGGACAGGGGGCTGAAGCTTTCTTT. Translating it yields CSVPPGQGAEAFF.

This chain joins TRBV7-9 and TRBJ2-1, with 8 positions matching TRBD2. CDR3 length: 15 amino acids. Germline V lookup: CDR1 SEHNR, CDR2 FQNEAQ (reference sequence). The junction had 3 bases not matched to a gene; V was cut back by 5 bases and J by 0 bases. The CDR3 nucleotides are TGTGCCAGCAGCGCCGCGGGGGGCTCCTACAATGAGCAGTTCTTC. Its protein is CASSAAGGSYNEQFF.

The gene calls are TRBV27 and TRBJ2-1; D gene ambiguous. Germline V gene sequence: CDR1 MNHEY, CDR2 SMNVEV (reference sequence). This CDR3 has 13 amino acids. The V gene lost 3 bases and the J gene lost 10 bases, with 13 bases spanning the gap. The chain's CDR3 is CASSFSGTLEQFF. The CDR3 DNA sequence: TGTGCCAGCAGTTTCTCGGGTACGCTAGAGCAGTTCTTC.

The chain is built from TRBV7-9 and TRBJ1-2, with TRBD1 identical over 9 bases. The CDR3 sequence is 17 residues long. V shed 1 base and J 4 bases; nucleotides not matched to a gene: 10. The V gene's germline CDR1 is SEHNR and CDR2 FQNEAQ (reference sequence). Written as DNA, the CDR3 is TGTGCCAGCAGCTTAGAGTCACAGGGGGCGACCCCCTATGGCTACACCTTC. Translating it yields CASSLESQGATPYGYTF. The complete variable domain, with remaining parts taken from reference TRBV7-9 and TRBJ1-2, reads DTGVSQNPRHKITKRGQNVTFRCDPISEHNRLYWYRQTLGQGPEFLTYFQNEAQLEKSRLLSDRFSAERPKGSFSTLEIQRTEQGDSAMYLCASSLESQGATPYGYTFGSGTRLTVV.

The rearrangement uses TRBV7-9 and TRBJ2-7, with D possibly being TRBD1 (6 bases). V lost 6 bases, J lost 0 bases, and 9 bases lay in between. This CDR3 has 13 amino acids. Germline V gives CDR1 SEHNR, CDR2 FQNEAQ (reference sequence). The CDR3 sequence is CASSWDTSYEQYF. Here the CDR3 DNA reads TGTGCCAGCAGTTGGGACACCTCCTACGAGCAGTACTTC.

The chain links TRBV6-1 to TRBJ2-1, with 8 nucleotides matching TRBD2. This CDR3 spans 15 amino acids. Unmatched junction bases numbered 10, after V lost 5 bases and J lost 7 bases. The germline gives CDR1 MNHNS, CDR2 SASEGT. In DNA, the CDR3 is TGTGCCAGCAGTCTCCATGGACTAGCATGGAATGAGCAGTTCTTC. Translated, it gives CASSLHGLAWNEQFF.

J is TRBJ2-7 and V is TRBV4-1; TRBD2 might be the D (5 bases). This CDR3 region has 15 residues. V was trimmed by 1 base and J by 2 bases, leaving 12 bases between them. Germline values: CDR1 MGHRA, CDR2 YSYEKL. The CDR3 spells CASSQGTGRPYEQYF. CDR3 sequence (DNA): TGCGCCAGCAGCCAAGGTACGGGAAGACCCTACGAGCAGTACTTC.

The CDR3 nucleotides read TGTGCCAGCAGTCTGCTAGAAAGCAATCAGCCCCAGCATTTT. Translation: CASSLLESNQPQHF. J is TRBJ1-5 and V is TRBV28; D gene uncertain. The V end lost 5 bases, the J end lost 1 base, and 9 bases lay between the germline ends. The CDR3 has 14 amino acids. Germline loops: CDR1 MDHEN, CDR2 SYDVKM.

This chain links TRBV6-4 with TRBJ2-1, with 7 bases identical to TRBD2. Germline loops: CDR1 MRHNA, CDR2 SNTAGT. The CDR3 runs to 15 residues. Trimming took 2 bases from V and 3 from J; bases not matched to a gene: 4. The CDR3 is CASSDGGGDYNEQFF. The DNA of the CDR3 is TGTGCCAGCAGTGACGGGGGGGGAGACTACAATGAGCAGTTCTTC.

The chain is built from TRBV21-1 and TRBJ2-2; whether TRBD2, the table's D call, matches the DNA was not checked. TRBV21-1 is shown as a pseudogene. The CDR3 is 14 amino acids. CDR3 nucleotides: TGTGCCAGCAGCAAAGTTAAGAACACCGGGGAGCTGTTTTTT. As protein: CASSKVKNTGELFF.

CDR3 in DNA: TGTGCCAGCAGTTTAAGTCCCTCGACAGGGTACGGGGCCAACGTCCTGACTTTC. Protein product: CASSLSPSTGYGANVLTF. J is TRBJ2-6 and V is TRBV28; 7 bases match TRBD1. Trimming took 2 bases from V and 4 from J; bases not matched to a gene: 11. This CDR3 comprises 18 residues. From germline, CDR1 is MDHEN and CDR2 SYDVKM.

This rearrangement joins TRBV6-4 to TRBJ1-6; D remains unclear. Between the trimmed V and J ends, which lost 7 bases and 8 bases, there was a span of 6 bases. CDR3 length: 11 amino acids. Per germline, CDR1 MRHNA and CDR2 SNTAGT. For the CDR3, the DNA is TGTGCCAGCATCCCCTATTCACCCCTCCACTTT. This encodes CASIPYSPLHF.

As concerns this clone: A junction boundary mismatches the germline segment, possibly from a read error. The sample holds other DNA sequences that translate to the same CDR3. The V and J genes are TRBV30 and TRBJ1-1; D is ambiguous. The CDR3 loop spans 13 amino acids. Germline V gene lookup returns CDR1 GTSNPN and CDR2 SVGIG (reference sequence). This CDR3 reads CAWSERVDTEAFF. CDR3 DNA sequence: TGTGCCTGGAGCGAGAGAGTTGACACTGAGGCTTTCTTT. The variable domain in full, completed from reference TRBV30 and TRBJ1-1, reads SQTIHQWPATLVQPVGSPLSLECTVEGTSNPNLYWYRQAAGRGLQLLFYSVGIGQISSEVPQNLSASRPQDRQFILSSKKLLLSDSGFYLCAWSERVDTEAFFGQGTRLTVV.